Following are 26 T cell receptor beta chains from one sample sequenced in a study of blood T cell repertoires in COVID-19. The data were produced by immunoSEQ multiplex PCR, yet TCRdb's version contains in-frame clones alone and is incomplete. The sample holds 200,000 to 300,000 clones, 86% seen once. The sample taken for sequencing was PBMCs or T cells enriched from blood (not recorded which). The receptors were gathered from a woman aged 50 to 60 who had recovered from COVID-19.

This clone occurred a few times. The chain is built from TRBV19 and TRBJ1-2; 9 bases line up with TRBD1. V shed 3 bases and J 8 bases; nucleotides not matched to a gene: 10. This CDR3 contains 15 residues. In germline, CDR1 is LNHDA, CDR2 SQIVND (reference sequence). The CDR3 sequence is CASSITGGEIQGYTF. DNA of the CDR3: TGTGCCAGTAGTATTACAGGGGGCGAGATCCAGGGCTACACCTTC.

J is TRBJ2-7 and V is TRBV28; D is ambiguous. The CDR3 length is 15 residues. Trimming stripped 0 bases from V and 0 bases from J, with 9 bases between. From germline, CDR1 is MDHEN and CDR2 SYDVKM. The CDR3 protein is CASSLWWASSYEQYF. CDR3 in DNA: TGTGCCAGCAGTTTATGGTGGGCCAGCTCCTACGAGCAGTACTTC.

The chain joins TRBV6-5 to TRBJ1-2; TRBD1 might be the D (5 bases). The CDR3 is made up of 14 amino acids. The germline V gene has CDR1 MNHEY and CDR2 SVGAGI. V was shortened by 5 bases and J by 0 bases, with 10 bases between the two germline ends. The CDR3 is CASSPTGANYGYTF. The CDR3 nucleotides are TGTGCCAGCAGTCCTACGGGGGCTAACTATGGCTACACCTTC.

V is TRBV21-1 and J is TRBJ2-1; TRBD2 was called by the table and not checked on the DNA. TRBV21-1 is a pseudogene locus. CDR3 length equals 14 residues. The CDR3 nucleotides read TGTGCCAGCAGACCGACTAGCGGATACAATGAGCAGTTCTTC. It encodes CASRPTSGYNEQFF.

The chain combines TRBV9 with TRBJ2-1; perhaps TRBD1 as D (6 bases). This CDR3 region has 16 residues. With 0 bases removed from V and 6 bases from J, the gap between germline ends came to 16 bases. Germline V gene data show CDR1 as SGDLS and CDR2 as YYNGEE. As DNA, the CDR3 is TGTGCCAGCAGCGTAGCAGGGGCGGCTTACCTCAATGAGCAGTTCTTC. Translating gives CASSVAGAAYLNEQFF.

In DNA, the CDR3 is TGTGCCAGCAGATTCGCTCCGGGACAGGGGGCGAACACTGAAGCTTTCTTT. Amino acids: CASRFAPGQGANTEAFF. The chain combines TRBV4-2 with TRBJ1-1, with TRBD1 matching over 12 bases. The CDR3 sequence is 17 residues long. The V gene's germline CDR1 is LGHNA and CDR2 YNFKEQ. V lost 6 bases and J lost 1; bases outside the gene matches: 9.

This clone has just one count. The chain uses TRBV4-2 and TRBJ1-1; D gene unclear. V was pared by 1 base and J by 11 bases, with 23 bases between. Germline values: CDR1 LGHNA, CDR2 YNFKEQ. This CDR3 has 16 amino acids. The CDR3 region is CASSQGAALGGPLAFF. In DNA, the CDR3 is TGTGCCAGCAGCCAAGGAGCTGCGTTAGGAGGGCCACTCGCTTTCTTT.

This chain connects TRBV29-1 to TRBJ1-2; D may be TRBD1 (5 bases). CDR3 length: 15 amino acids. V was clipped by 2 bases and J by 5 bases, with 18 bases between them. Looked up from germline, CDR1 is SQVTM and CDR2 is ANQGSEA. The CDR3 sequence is CSVEWVIPGLYGYTF. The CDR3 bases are TGCAGCGTTGAATGGGTGATTCCGGGACTTTATGGCTACACCTTC.

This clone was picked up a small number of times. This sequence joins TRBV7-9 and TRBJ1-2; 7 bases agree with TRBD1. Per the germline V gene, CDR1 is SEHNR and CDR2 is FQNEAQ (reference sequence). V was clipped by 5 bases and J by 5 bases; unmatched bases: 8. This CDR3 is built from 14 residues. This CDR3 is CASSQGQPPYGYTF. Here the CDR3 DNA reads TGTGCCAGCAGCCAGGGACAGCCGCCTTATGGCTACACCTTC.

CDR3 coding DNA: TGCGCCAGCAGCCTGGGACAGAGCCGCGCAACTAATGAAAAACTGTTTTTT. Translated, it gives CASSLGQSRATNEKLFF. The J gene is TRBJ1-4, the V gene TRBV5-1; TRBD1 aligns across 7 bases. Germline CDR1 reads SGHRS; CDR2 reads YFSETQ. The CDR3 extends over 17 amino acids. J gave up 0 bases and V 4 bases, and 9 bases lay outside the gene matches.

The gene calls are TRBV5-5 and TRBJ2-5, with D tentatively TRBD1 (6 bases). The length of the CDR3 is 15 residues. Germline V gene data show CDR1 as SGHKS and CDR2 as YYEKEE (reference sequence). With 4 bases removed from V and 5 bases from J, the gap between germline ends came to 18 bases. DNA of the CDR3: TGTGCCAGCAGCATGGAGGTCAGGGGTTTCGAGACCCAGTACTTC. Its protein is CASSMEVRGFETQYF.

The CDR3 coding sequence is TGTGCCAGCAGTTTACTTCCTCAGCCCCAGCATTTT. Translation gives CASSLLPQPQHF. V usage is TRBV12-3 or TRBV12-4 and J usage is TRBJ1-5; D not certain. V shed 2 bases and J shed 6 bases, with 5 bases lying between them. CDR3 size: 12 residues.

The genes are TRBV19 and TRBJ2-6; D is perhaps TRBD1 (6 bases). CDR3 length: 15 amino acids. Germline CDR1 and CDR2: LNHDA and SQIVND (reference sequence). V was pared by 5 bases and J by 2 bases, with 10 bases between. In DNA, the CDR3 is TGTGCCAGTAGTTCTCCAGGGGCTGGGGCCAACGTCCTGACTTTC. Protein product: CASSSPGAGANVLTF.

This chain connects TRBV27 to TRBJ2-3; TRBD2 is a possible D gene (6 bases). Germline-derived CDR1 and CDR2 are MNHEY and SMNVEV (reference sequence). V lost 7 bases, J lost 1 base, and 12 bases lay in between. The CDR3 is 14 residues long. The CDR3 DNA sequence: TGTGCCAGCACCAGACTAGGGGGCACAGATACGCAGTATTTT. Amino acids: CASTRLGGTDTQYF.

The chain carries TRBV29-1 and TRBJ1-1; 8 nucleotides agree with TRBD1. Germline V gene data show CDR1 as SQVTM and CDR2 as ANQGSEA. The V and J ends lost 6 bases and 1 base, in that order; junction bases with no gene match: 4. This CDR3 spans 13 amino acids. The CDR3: CSVAGGANTEAFF. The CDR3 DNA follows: TGCAGCGTGGCAGGGGGCGCGAACACTGAAGCTTTCTTT.

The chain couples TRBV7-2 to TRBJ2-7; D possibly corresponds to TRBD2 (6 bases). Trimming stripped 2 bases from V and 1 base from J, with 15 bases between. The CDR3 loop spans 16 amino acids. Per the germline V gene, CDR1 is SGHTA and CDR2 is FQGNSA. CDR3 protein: CASSLSAGTQSYEQYF. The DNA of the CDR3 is TGTGCCAGCAGCTTATCGGCCGGGACTCAATCCTACGAGCAGTACTTC.

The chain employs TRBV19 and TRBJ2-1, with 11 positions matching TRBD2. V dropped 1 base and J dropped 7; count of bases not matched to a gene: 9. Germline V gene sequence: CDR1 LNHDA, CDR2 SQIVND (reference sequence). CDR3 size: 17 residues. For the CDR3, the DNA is TGTGCCAGTAGTATAGCCCCGACTAGCGGGACGGGAAATGAGCAGTTCTTC. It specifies CASSIAPTSGTGNEQFF.

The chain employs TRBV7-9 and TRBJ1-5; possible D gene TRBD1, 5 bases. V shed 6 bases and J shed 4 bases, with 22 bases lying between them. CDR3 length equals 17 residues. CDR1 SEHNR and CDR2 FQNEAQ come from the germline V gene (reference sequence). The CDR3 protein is CASSPGQGDGPNQPQHF. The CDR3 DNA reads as TGTGCCAGCAGTCCTGGGCAAGGGGATGGTCCTAATCAGCCCCAGCATTTT.

CDR3 residues: CASIRGPESTEAFF. The DNA for the CDR3 is TGTGCCAGTATAAGGGGGCCAGAATCCACTGAAGCTTTCTTT. The gene calls are TRBV19 and TRBJ1-1; 7 positions agree with TRBD1. Germline V gives CDR1 LNHDA, CDR2 SQIVND (reference sequence). The CDR3 sequence is 14 residues long. The V and J ends lost 7 bases and 4 bases, in that order; junction bases with no gene match: 9.

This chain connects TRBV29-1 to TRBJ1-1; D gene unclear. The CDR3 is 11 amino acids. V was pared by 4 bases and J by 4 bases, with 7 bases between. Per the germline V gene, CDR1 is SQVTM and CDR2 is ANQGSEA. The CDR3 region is CSVGRGTEAFF. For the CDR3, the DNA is TGCAGCGTTGGTCGGGGCACTGAAGCTTTCTTT.

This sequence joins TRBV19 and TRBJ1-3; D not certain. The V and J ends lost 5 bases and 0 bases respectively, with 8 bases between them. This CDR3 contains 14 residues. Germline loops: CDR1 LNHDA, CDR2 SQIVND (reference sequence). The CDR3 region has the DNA TGTGCCAGTAGTCTTACGGGCTCTGGAAACACCATATATTTT. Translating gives CASSLTGSGNTIYF.

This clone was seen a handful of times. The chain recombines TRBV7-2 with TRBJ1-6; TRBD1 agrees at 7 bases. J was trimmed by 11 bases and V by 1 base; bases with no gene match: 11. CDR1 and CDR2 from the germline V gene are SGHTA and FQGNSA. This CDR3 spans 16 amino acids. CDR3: CASSLDVTGNSPPLHF. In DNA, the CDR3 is TGTGCCAGCAGCTTAGATGTGACAGGGAATTCTCCACCCCTCCACTTT.

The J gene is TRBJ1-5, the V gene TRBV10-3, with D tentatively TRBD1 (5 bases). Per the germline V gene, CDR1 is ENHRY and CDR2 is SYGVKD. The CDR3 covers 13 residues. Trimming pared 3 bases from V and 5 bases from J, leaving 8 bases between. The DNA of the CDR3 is TGTGCCATCAGTGAATTCAGGGATCAGCCCCAGCATTTT. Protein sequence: CAISEFRDQPQHF.

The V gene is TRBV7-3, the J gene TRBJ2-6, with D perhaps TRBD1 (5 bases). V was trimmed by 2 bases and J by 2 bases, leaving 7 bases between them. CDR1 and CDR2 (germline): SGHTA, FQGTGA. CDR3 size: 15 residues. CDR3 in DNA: TGTGCCAGCAGCTTACAGGGAACTGGGGCCAACGTCCTGACTTTC. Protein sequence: CASSLQGTGANVLTF. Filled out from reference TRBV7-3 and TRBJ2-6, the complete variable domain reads GAGVSQTPSNKVTEKGKYVELRCDPISGHTALYWYRQSLGQGPEFLIYFQGTGAADDSGLPNDRFFAVRPEGSVSTLKIQRTERGDSAVYLCASSLQGTGANVLTFGAGSRLTVL.

CDR3 DNA: TGTGCCAGCAGTGAATGGGCAGGGAGGGGATATGAAAAACTGTTTTTT. As protein: CASSEWAGRGYEKLFF. The chain carries TRBV25-1 and TRBJ1-4; weak D call: TRBD1 (5 bases). V was clipped by 1 base and J by 6 bases, with 15 bases between them. Germline CDR1 reads MGHDK; CDR2 reads SYGVNS. The CDR3 is 16 amino acids.

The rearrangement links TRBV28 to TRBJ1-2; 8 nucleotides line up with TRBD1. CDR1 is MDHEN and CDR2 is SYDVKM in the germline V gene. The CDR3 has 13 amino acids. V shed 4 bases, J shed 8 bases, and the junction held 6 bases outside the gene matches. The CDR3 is CASSSGQVNGYTF. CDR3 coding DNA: TGTGCCAGCAGTTCGGGACAGGTGAACGGCTACACCTTC.